Listed below are T cell receptor delta chains from one sample, sequenced in a study of Vδ1+ human thymocytes. TCRdb reanalysed the multiplex PCR reads with CATT. Of around 60,000 delta-chain clones listed, over 13% are singletons. Sequenced: Vdelta1+ gamma-delta thymocytes from the thymus. Source of these receptors: a girl less than two years old who had congenital heart surgery. The conserved cysteine and the conserved F or W are not part of the CDR3 here.

V gene	CDR3 length	CDR3 protein
TRDV1	18	ALGELGPGGYSPYTDKLI
TRDV1	19	ALGDLTGTGGYGSDTDKLI
TRAV29/DV5	22	APQLVPTPDWGILPSSNTDKLI
TRDV1	16	ALGEKNWGIPPGRKLI
TRDV1	16	ALGEPRGEGINTDKLI
TRDV1	19	ALGENLPTGYWGKYTDKLI
TRDV1	14	ALGEEFRTGGYKLI
TRDV1	13	ALGELRRYTDKLI
TRDV1	19	ALGELDASPGGYPYTDRLI
TRDV1	25	ALGETRIRTRLTTCTGGPPHTDKLI
TRDV1	19	ALGDRFPRGDWGIYTDKLI
TRDV1	16	ALGAFPEGVENTDKLI
TRDV1	18	ALGELGSLGDIPYTDKLI
TRDV1	17	ALGELEYWGVSYTDKLI
TRDV1	18	ALGERWGPPTPTLGDPSI
TRDV1	18	ALGEQPTRGGARTTDKLI
TRDV2	10	ACVEYTDKLI
TRDV1	20	ALGEALGPTVWGPGAPGKLI
TRDV1	15	ALVLTGGYDHTDKLI
TRDV1	16	ALGELSHYPGGYYKLI
TRDV1	15	ALGELLRIKFRDKLI
TRDV1	22	ALGELPPGPYAWGYDHYTDKLI
TRDV2	17	ACDTDWGYGPWDTRQMF
TRDV1	18	ALGEILYPGGYSYTDKLI
TRDV1	23	ALGDRFRQSTGGFSPHWNTDKLI
TRDV1	20	ALGVLRLPGHWGMADTDKLI
TRDV1	18	ALGGIFLRGYWGPTDKLI
TRDV1	19	ALGANCETPSGVQNTDKLI
TRDV2	15	ACDNRTGGHYTDKLI
TRDV1	16	ALGDPTSTGGGTDKLI
TRDV1	21	ALKLFPNSAGGYEPGITDKLI